The text below deals with one T cell receptor (beta chain). This record comes from a study of cytomegalovirus exposure and HLA in healthy donors. Primers included in the PCR were 60 Vbeta and 13 Jbeta primers. The protocol was immunoSEQ multiplex PCR, while the TCRdb copy is restricted to in-frame clones and leaves out a portion. The sample includes about 250,000 clones, about four fifths of them seen just once. Trimming cost V 7 bases and J 4 bases, with 20 bases left between them. From germline, CDR1 is SGHRS and CDR2 YFSETQ. The CDR3 contains 15 residues. This rearrangement joins TRBV5-1 to TRBJ1-2, with a tentative D call TRBD1 (5 bases). Sequencing used PBMCs. This sequence originates from a girl under 10 years old in good health and CMV-seronegative. The CDR3 sequence is CASCLWDCEFYGYTF. The CDR3 DNA is TGCGCCAGCTGCCTCTGGGACTGTGAGTTCTATGGCTACACCTTC.